One sample yielded the 18 T cell receptor beta chains listed below, sequenced in a study of beta chain features in type 1 diabetes. Expressed TCRB transcripts were sequenced because the entire RNA isolate underwent reverse transcription. The repertoire was sequenced with immunoSEQ multiplex PCR; TCRdb's copy has only in-frame clones and lacks some. The table records 300,000 to 400,000 clones, 7% to 9% of them present only once. Sequencing used central memory CD4+ T cells from blood. The source is a woman under 30 in good health.

The V and J genes are TRBV7-2 and TRBJ2-7; D unresolved. Germline loops: CDR1 SGHTA, CDR2 FQGNSA. CDR3 length equals 14 residues. V lost 0 bases, J lost 1 base, and 7 bases lay in between. In DNA, the CDR3 is TGTGCCAGCAGCTTAGCCGCAGGTTCCTACGAGCAGTACTTC. This encodes CASSLAAGSYEQYF.

This clone has ten or more counts. The V call is TRBV2, the J call TRBJ1-1, with D perhaps matching TRBD1 (6 bases). The V gene's germline CDR1 is SNHLY and CDR2 FYNNEI. The CDR3 is 14 residues long. The V and J ends lost 5 bases and 3 bases respectively, with 13 bases between them. The CDR3 sequence: CASSIGQLYTEAFF. In DNA form, the CDR3 reads TGTGCCAGCAGTATAGGACAGCTTTACACTGAAGCTTTCTTT.

This clone was counted ten times or more. The CDR3 DNA is TGTGCCAGTACGACAGGGGCTAATGAAAAACTGTTTTTT. Translating gives CASTTGANEKLFF. The V call is TRBV19, the J call TRBJ1-4; 8 bases align to TRBD1. CDR1 is LNHDA and CDR2 is SQIVND in the germline V gene (reference sequence). This CDR3 has 13 residues. The ends lost 7 bases at V and 3 bases at J; junction bases unmatched: 1.

The CDR3 DNA reads as TGCGCCAGCAGCCCGGGACTCAACCACGTCAATGAGCAGTTCTTC. Amino acids: CASSPGLNHVNEQFF. The chain employs TRBV5-1 and TRBJ2-1; tentative D call: TRBD2 (6 bases). Trimming stripped 4 bases from V and 6 bases from J, with 17 bases between. The CDR3 is 15 residues long. Germline values: CDR1 SGHRS, CDR2 YFSETQ.

The V and J genes are TRBV6-1 and TRBJ2-7, with D unclear. Germline CDR1 is MNHNS and CDR2 is SASEGT. The V and J ends lost 2 bases and 3 bases respectively, with 11 bases between them. CDR3 length equals 14 residues. The CDR3 bases are TGTGCCAGCAGTGAAAGTTCAGTTTTCTACGAGCAGTACTTC. Its protein is CASSESSVFYEQYF.

This clone was counted a few times. V and J are TRBV2 and TRBJ2-7, with 11 bases fitting TRBD1. After removal of 7 bases from V and 7 bases from J, the junction contained 9 bases not matched to a gene. This CDR3 spans 14 amino acids. Germline-derived CDR1 and CDR2 are SNHLY and FYNNEI. The CDR3, as DNA: TGTGCCAGCACTCCGGGGACAGGGGGGAGAGAGCAGTACTTC. This encodes CASTPGTGGREQYF. The whole variable domain, remainder taken from reference TRBV2 and TRBJ2-7, is EPEVTQTPSHQVTQMGQEVILRCVPISNHLYFYWYRQILGQKVEFLVSFYNNEISEKSEIFDDQFSVERPDGSNFTLKIRSTKLEDSAMYFCASTPGTGGREQYFGPGTRLTVT.

The chain is built from TRBV29-1 and TRBJ2-3, with 9 bases aligning to TRBD2. Germline values: CDR1 SQVTM, CDR2 ANQGSEA. J was trimmed by 1 base and V by 7 bases; bases with no gene match: 9. CDR3 size: 15 residues. CDR3 bases: TGCAGCGCGCTTTTTAGCGGGAGAGGCACAGATACGCAGTATTTT. Translating gives CSALFSGRGTDTQYF.

There are a few counts of this clone. Distinct nucleotide sequences in the sample also encode this CDR3. The J gene is TRBJ1-1, the V gene TRBV11-2, with a weak D call TRBD1 (5 bases). The germline CDR1 and CDR2 sequences are SGHAT and FQNNGV. Deletions cut 5 bases from V and 2 bases from J, with 15 bases between. The CDR3 is 15 amino acids. The CDR3 region has the DNA TGTGCCAGCAGCCCTGCCGGGACCGCAAACACTGAAGCTTTCTTT. It yields the protein CASSPAGTANTEAFF. The full variable domain, rest sourced from reference TRBV11-2 and TRBJ1-1, is EAGVAQSPRYKIIEKRQSVAFWCNPISGHATLYWYQQILGQGPKLLIQFQNNGVVDDSQLPKDRFSAERLKGVDSTLKIQPAKLEDSAVYLCASSPAGTANTEAFFGQGTRLTVV.

This clone was detected ten times or more. The chain has TRBV18 and TRBJ2-7, with 8 bases aligning to TRBD1. CDR1 and CDR2 from the germline V gene are KGHSH and LQKENI. The CDR3 loop spans 15 amino acids. V dropped 1 base and J dropped 6; count of bases not matched to a gene: 8. Here the CDR3 DNA reads TGTGCCAGCTCACCACGACAGGGGTTGGGGGGCGAGCAGTACTTC. This translates into CASSPRQGLGGEQYF.

This clone has a handful of counts. The chain employs TRBV5-5 and TRBJ2-2; 7 bases agree with TRBD1. The trim removed 6 bases at V and 2 bases at J, leaving 10 bases unmatched. The CDR3 loop spans 16 amino acids. The germline gives CDR1 SGHKS, CDR2 YYEKEE (reference sequence). The CDR3 is CASTITGTANTGELFF. CDR3 in DNA: TGTGCCAGCACCATCACCGGGACAGCCAACACCGGGGAGCTGTTTTTT.

This clone was picked up a small number of times. This chain connects TRBV28 to TRBJ1-3; possibly TRBD1 for D (5 bases). The CDR3 has 16 residues. Trimming left V 3 bases short and J 0 bases short, with 12 bases between. Germline V CDR1 and CDR2: MDHEN, SYDVKM. Here the CDR3 DNA reads TGTGCCAGCAGTTTTAGACAGTCCTTCTCTGGAAACACCATATATTTT. Translation: CASSFRQSFSGNTIYF.

About this clone itself: The identical CDR3 is also encoded by other nucleotide sequences in the sample. The chain uses TRBV6-5 and TRBJ2-6, with D possibly being TRBD2 (6 bases). This CDR3 spans 15 amino acids. V lost 2 bases and J 1 base, leaving 6 bases between the germline ends. CDR1 and CDR2 (germline): MNHEY, SVGAGI. The CDR3 sequence: CASSYGGSGANVLTF. The DNA of the CDR3 is TGTGCCAGCAGTTACGGGGGGTCTGGGGCCAACGTCCTGACTTTC.

This clone has ten or more counts. The chain couples TRBV2 to TRBJ2-7, with D hard to call. CDR3 length: 11 residues. Germline V gives CDR1 SNHLY, CDR2 FYNNEI. V was clipped by 4 bases and J by 7 bases, with 8 bases between them. The CDR3 bases are TGTGCCAGCAGTGCGATGCGGGAGCAGTACTTC. As protein: CASSAMREQYF.

This clone was counted between two and nine times. The CDR3, as DNA: TGCAGCCATCAGGGTGATGGGTCAGATACGCAGTATTTT. Its translation is CSHQGDGSDTQYF. The chain couples TRBV29-1 to TRBJ2-3; D perhaps matches TRBD1 (5 bases). Trimming stripped 8 bases from V and 4 bases from J, with 16 bases between. The germline gives CDR1 SQVTM, CDR2 ANQGSEA. This CDR3 has 13 amino acids.

This clone was observed many times. The chain links TRBV7-8 to TRBJ2-7; 8 nucleotides match TRBD1. This CDR3 contains 15 residues. Unmatched junction bases numbered 5, after V lost 2 bases and J lost 2 bases. From germline, CDR1 is SGHVS and CDR2 FQNEAQ. CDR3 sequence: CASSLRTGSAYEQYF. In nucleotides, the CDR3 is TGTGCCAGCAGCTTAAGGACAGGGAGCGCCTACGAGCAGTACTTC. Together with reference TRBV7-8 and TRBJ2-7, the CDR3 gives the full variable domain: GAGVSQSPRYKVAKRGQDVALRCDPISGHVSLFWYQQALGQGPEFLTYFQNEAQLDKSGLPSDRFFAERPEGSVSTLKIQRTQQEDSAVYLCASSLRTGSAYEQYFGPGTRLTVT.

There are a few counts of this clone. This chain joins TRBV4-3 and TRBJ2-1, with TRBD2 matching over 10 bases. V gave up 0 bases and J gave up 4 bases; unmatched junction bases: 9. This CDR3 is 18 amino acids long. Germline-derived CDR1 and CDR2 are LGHNA and YSLEER. CDR3 nucleotide sequence: TGCGCCAGCAGCCAAGATTTTTTGACTAGCGGGTATTACAATGAGCAGTTCTTC. Translated: CASSQDFLTSGYYNEQFF.

This clone was observed at least ten times. The rearrangement joins TRBV28 to TRBJ1-5; 7 bases align to TRBD1. The CDR3 runs to 15 residues. Germline lookup yields CDR1 MDHEN and CDR2 SYDVKM. Losses at the gene ends were 8 bases for V and 2 bases for J; bases not matched to a gene: 9. The CDR3 DNA sequence: TGTGCCAGCGGTAGACAGGGTTTAGGCAATCAGCCCCAGCATTTT. Translating it yields CASGRQGLGNQPQHF. The whole variable domain, remainder taken from reference TRBV28 and TRBJ1-5, is DVKVTQSSRYLVKRTGEKVFLECVQDMDHENMFWYRQDPGLGLRLIYFSYDVKMKEKGDIPEGYSVSREKKERFSLILESASTNQTSMYLCASGRQGLGNQPQHFGDGTRLSIL.

This clone was counted between two and nine times. This chain joins TRBV10-3 and TRBJ2-3; tentatively, D is TRBD2 (6 bases). The CDR3 extends over 12 amino acids. Germline V gives CDR1 ENHRY, CDR2 SYGVKD. Between the trimmed V and J ends, which lost 9 bases and 4 bases, there was a span of 11 bases. This CDR3 is CAINSGADTQYF. The CDR3 region has the DNA TGTGCCATAAATAGCGGCGCAGATACGCAGTATTTT.